The clone carrying this T cell receptor (beta chain) turned up a few times. Its cognate antigen is unknown. V lost 3 bases to trimming and J lost 0 bases, with 9 bases between them. Germline V gene lookup returns CDR1 ENHRY and CDR2 SYGVKD. The CDR3 extends over 14 amino acids. The entry originates in a study of CD8 T cells in ankylosing spondylitis. Points from the study as a whole: It was reported that disease-linked clones were significantly enriched in matched ankylosing spondylitis synovial fluid. Clones linked to disease, bearing a CD8+ phenotype, were relatively rare in peripheral blood. Reactive arthritis synovial fluid and blood were previously reported to contain some motif variants.

TCRdb re-derived calls from the 5' RACE reads in MiXCR, one entry per CDR3 protein. The repertoire holds approximately 180,000 distinct CDR3 sequences, with about 20% as singletons. The TCR sequence derives from a male donor aged 5-29 years with ankylosing spondylitis or in good health (not recorded which). Sequencing was carried out using blood, either unsorted or a sorted T cell fraction (not recorded which). The V call is TRBV10-3, the J call TRBJ2-7; the D call may be TRBD1 or TRBD2 (5 bases each). The CDR3 sequence is CAISDWDGSYEQYF. The CDR3 coding sequence is TGTGCCATCAGTGATTGGGACGGCTCCTACGAGCAGTACTTC.